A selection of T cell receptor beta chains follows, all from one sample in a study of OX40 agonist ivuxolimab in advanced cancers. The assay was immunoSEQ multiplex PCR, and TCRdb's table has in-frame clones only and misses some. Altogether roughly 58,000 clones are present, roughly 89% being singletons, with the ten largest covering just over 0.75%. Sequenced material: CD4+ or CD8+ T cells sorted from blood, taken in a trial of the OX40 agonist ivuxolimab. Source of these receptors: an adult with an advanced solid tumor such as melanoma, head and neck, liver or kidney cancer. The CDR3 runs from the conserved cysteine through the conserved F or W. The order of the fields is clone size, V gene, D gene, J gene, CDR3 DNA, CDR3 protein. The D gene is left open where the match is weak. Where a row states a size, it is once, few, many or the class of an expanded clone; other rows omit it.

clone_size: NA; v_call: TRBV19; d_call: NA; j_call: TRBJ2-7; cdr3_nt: TGTGCCAGTAGTAGGACAGTGAACTACGAGCAGTACTTC; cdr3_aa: CASSRTVNYEQYF
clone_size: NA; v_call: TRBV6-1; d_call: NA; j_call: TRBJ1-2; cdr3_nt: TGTGCCAGCAGTGACCAGTATGGCTACACCTTC; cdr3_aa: CASSDQYGYTF
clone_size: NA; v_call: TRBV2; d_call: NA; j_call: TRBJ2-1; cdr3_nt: TGTGCCCGAGGGGGGAGGTGGCGGGAGCAGTTCTTC; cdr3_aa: CARGGRWREQFF
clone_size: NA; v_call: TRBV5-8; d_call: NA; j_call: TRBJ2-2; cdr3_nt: TGTGCCAGCAGCTTGCGTCCAGTGAGGCTGTTTTTT; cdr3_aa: CASSLRPVRLFF
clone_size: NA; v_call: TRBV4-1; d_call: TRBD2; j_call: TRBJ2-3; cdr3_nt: TGCGCCAGCAGCCAAAACCCTAGCGGGGGGGTGGTAGATACGCAGTATTTT; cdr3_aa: CASSQNPSGGVVDTQYF
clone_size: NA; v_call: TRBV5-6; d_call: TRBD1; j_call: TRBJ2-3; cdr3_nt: TGTGCCAGCAGCTTAGGACAGGGGGCGGGCACAGATACGCAGTATTTT; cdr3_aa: CASSLGQGAGTDTQYF
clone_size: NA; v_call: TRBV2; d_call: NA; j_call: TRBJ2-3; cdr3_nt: TGTGCCAGCAGTGAAGTTTGGAACACAGATACGCAGTATTTT; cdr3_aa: CASSEVWNTDTQYF
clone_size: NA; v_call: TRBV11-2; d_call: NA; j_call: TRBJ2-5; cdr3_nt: TGTGCCAGCAGCTATTATGGAGAGACCCAGTACTTC; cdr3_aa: CASSYYGETQYF
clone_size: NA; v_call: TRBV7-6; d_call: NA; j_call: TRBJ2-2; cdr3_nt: TGTGCCAGCAGCCCAAGCGACTTCACCACTCTAGGGGAGCTGTTTTTT; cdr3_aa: CASSPSDFTTLGELFF
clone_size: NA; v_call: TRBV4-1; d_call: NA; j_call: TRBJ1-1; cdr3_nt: TGCGCCAGCAGCCAAGAAGGAAGAGTCCCGGTCGCTTTCTTT; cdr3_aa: CASSQEGRVPVAFF
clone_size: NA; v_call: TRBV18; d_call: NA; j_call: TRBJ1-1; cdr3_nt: TGTGCCAGCTCACCTATGACTGATTCCCATGAAGCTTTCTTT; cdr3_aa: CASSPMTDSHEAFF
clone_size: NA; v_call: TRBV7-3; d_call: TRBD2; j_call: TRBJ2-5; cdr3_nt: TGTGCCAGCAGCTCGTCCGGGGGGATGGAGACCCAGTACTTC; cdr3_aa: CASSSSGGMETQYF
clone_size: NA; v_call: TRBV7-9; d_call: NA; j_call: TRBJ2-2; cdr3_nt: TGTGCCAGCACCCGGGGGGCGGAGTACACCGGGGAGCTGTTTTTT; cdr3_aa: CASTRGAEYTGELFF
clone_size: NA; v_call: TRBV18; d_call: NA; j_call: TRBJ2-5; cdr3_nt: TGTGCCAGCTCACCGAGTATACTGGGCCGGGAGACCCAGTACTTC; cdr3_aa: CASSPSILGRETQYF
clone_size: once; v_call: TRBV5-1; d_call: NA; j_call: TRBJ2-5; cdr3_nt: TGCGCCAGCAGCTTTTCTTCGGGCTTCGGGGAGACCCAGTACTTC; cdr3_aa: CASSFSSGFGETQYF
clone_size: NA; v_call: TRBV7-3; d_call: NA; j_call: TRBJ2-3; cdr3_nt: TGTGCCAGCAGCTTAGACGGGGGAAGCACAGATACGCAGTATTTT; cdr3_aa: CASSLDGGSTDTQYF
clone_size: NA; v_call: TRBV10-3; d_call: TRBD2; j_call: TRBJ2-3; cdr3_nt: TGTGCCATCGGGACTAGCGGGAGGGAAGATACGCAGTATTTT; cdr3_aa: CAIGTSGREDTQYF
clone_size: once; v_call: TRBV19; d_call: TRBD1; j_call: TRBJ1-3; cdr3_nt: TGTGCCAGTAGCCGGGACAGCTCTGGAAACACCATATATTTT; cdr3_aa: CASSRDSSGNTIYF
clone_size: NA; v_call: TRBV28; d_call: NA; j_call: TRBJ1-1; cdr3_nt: TGTGCCAGCAGTTCCTTGCCTAGGAACACTGAAGCTTTCTTT; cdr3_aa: CASSSLPRNTEAFF
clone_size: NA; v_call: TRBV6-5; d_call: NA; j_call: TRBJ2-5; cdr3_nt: TGTGCCAGCAGTTCACGCCCGGGTGGGGGCGAGACCCAGTACTTC; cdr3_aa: CASSSRPGGGETQYF
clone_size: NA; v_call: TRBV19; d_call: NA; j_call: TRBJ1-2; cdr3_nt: TGTGCCAGTAGTTCGACAGGACCTAACTATGGCTACACCTTC; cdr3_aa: CASSSTGPNYGYTF
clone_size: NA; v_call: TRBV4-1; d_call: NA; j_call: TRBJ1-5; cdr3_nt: TGCGCCAGCAGCCTTCTCCCCGACAGTGCTAATCAGCCCCAGCATTTT; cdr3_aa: CASSLLPDSANQPQHF
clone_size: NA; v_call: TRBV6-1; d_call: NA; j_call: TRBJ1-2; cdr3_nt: TGTGCCAGCAGTGAACGGATCTATGGCTACACCTTC; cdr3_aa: CASSERIYGYTF
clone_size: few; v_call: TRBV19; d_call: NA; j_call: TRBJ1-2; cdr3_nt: TGTGCCAGTAGTGGACAGCAGGGGATCTATGGCTACACCTTC; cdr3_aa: CASSGQQGIYGYTF
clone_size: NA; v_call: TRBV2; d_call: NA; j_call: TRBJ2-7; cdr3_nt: TGTGCCAGCAGGGTGGACGGGACCTACGAGCAGTACTTC; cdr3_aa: CASRVDGTYEQYF
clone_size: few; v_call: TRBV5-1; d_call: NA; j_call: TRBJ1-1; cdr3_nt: TGCGCCAGCAGCTCCTCTGGCAGGGGCACTGAAGCTTTCTTT; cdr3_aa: CASSSSGRGTEAFF
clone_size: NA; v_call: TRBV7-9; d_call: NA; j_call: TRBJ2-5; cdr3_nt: TGTGCCAGCAGCTCAGAACCCTTCTTACGACAGGCGAGTGAGACCCAGTACTTC; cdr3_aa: CASSSEPFLRQASETQYF
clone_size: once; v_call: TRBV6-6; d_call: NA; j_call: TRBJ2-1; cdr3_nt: TGTGCCAGCACTAGGCTCTCCTACAATGAGCAGTTCTTC; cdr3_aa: CASTRLSYNEQFF
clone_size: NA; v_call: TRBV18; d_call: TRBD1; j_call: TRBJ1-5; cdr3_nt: TGTGCCAGCTCACCGACAGGGAGCACCGATCAGCCCCAGCATTTT; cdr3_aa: CASSPTGSTDQPQHF
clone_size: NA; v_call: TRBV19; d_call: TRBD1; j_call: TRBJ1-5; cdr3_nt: TGTGCCACCACGACAGGGGGGTTTAGCAATCAGCCCCAGCATTTT; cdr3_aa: CATTTGGFSNQPQHF
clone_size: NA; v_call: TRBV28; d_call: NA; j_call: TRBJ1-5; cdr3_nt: TGTGCCAGCAGTACTCCCGGGACACTCCTCAATCAGCCCCAGCATTTT; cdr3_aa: CASSTPGTLLNQPQHF
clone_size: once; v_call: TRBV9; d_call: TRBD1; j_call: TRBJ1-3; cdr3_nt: TGTGCCAGCAGCGCTCAGGGGGCGCGAGGAAACACCATATATTTT; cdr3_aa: CASSAQGARGNTIYF
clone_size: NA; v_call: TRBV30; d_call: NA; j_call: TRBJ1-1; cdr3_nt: TGTGCCTGGATTGGACAGCCGAACACTGAAGCTTTCTTT; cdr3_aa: CAWIGQPNTEAFF
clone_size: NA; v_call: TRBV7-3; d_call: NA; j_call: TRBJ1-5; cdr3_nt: TGTGCCAGCAGCTTTGGGTACAATCAGCCCCAGCATTTT; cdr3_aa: CASSFGYNQPQHF
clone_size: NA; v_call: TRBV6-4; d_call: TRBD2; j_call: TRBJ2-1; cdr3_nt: TGTGCCAGCAGTAGAGGGGCTAGCGGGAGGGACGAGCAGTTCTTC; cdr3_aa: CASSRGASGRDEQFF
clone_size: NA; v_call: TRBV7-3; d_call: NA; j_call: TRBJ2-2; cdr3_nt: TGTGCCAGCAGCTTATACCCCCCCGGGGAGCTGTTTTTT; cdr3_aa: CASSLYPPGELFF
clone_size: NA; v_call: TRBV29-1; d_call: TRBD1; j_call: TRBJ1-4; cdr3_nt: TGCAGCACCAGGGGGCCGGGTGAAAAACTGTTTTTT; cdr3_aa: CSTRGPGEKLFF